What follows describes a single T cell receptor (beta chain). TCRdb reprocessed the 5' RACE reads with MiXCR, giving one entry per CDR3 protein. The sample lists 39,000 or so distinct CDR3 sequences; 7.5% to 8% were seen once. The sample comes from a study of spatial heterogeneity in lung cancer. Described time point: sample taken at primary tumor resection. From tumor, nontumor lung or frozen PBMC, whole RNA was taken unsorted for sequencing. The V gene end was trimmed by 5 bases and the J gene end by 0 bases; junction bases not matched to a gene: 7. CDR1 and CDR2 (germline): SGHRS, YFSETQ. The CDR3 consists of 16 residues.

This chain joins TRBV5-1 and TRBJ1-4; 7 bases are shared with TRBD1. The receptor was isolated from a male donor with early-stage non-small cell lung cancer. The starting material was PBMCs, obtained at surgery. The CDR3 sequence: CASRTGALATNEKLFF. CDR3 coding DNA: TGCGCCAGCAGAACAGGGGCCCTCGCAACTAATGAAAAACTGTTTTTT.